A single sample gave rise to the 5 T cell receptor beta chains below, sequenced in a study of blood T cell repertoires in COVID-19. This table comes from immunoSEQ multiplex PCR, and its TCRdb copy is limited to in-frame clones, with some not included. The data hold roughly 80,000 clones, with around 92% observed a single time. Sample: peripheral blood. These receptors all come from a woman in her forties or fifties in a cohort sampled during active COVID-19.

This chain uses TRBV9 with TRBJ2-2, with TRBD2 matching 12 bases. The CDR3 totals 19 residues. Germline CDR1 reads SGDLS; CDR2 reads YYNGEE. The J segment lost 1 base and the V segment lost 0 bases, leaving 7 bases of the junction unmatched. CDR3 nucleotide sequence: TGTGCCAGCAGCGTAGACCCCTCGACTAGCGGGAGGAACACCGGGGAGCTGTTTTTT. It specifies CASSVDPSTSGRNTGELFF.

V is TRBV7-9 and J is TRBJ1-4; 9 bases agree with TRBD1. CDR1 and CDR2 (germline): SEHNR, FQNEAQ (reference sequence). CDR3 length: 15 residues. V trimming: 7 bases; J trimming: 5 bases; junction bases outside the gene matches: 8. CDR3 loop: CASTFMGQGNEKLFF. The DNA for the CDR3 is TGTGCCAGCACCTTCATGGGACAGGGCAATGAAAAACTGTTTTTT.

J is TRBJ1-1 and V is TRBV15; 7 nucleotides align to TRBD1. CDR3 length: 15 residues. The V segment lost 0 bases and the J segment 1 base; nucleotides outside the gene matches: 2. Germline CDR1 is LNHNV and CDR2 is YYDKDF (reference sequence). The CDR3: CATSREKGANTEAFF. CDR3 DNA sequence: TGTGCCACCAGCAGAGAAAAGGGGGCGAACACTGAAGCTTTCTTT. The variable domain in full, completed from reference TRBV15 and TRBJ1-1, reads DAMVIQNPRYQVTQFGKPVTLSCSQTLNHNVMYWYQQKSSQAPKLLFHYYDKDFNNEADTPDNFQSRRPNTSFCFLDIRSPGLGDTAMYLCATSREKGANTEAFFGQGTRLTVV.

V usage is TRBV5-1 and J usage is TRBJ1-2; 7 nucleotides align to TRBD1. The V segment lost 0 bases and the J segment 6 bases; nucleotides outside the gene matches: 2. The CDR3 length is 13 residues. Germline CDR1 SGHRS, CDR2 YFSETQ. The CDR3 here is CASSLDRGDGYTF. CDR3 bases: TGCGCCAGCAGCTTGGACAGGGGTGATGGCTACACCTTC.

This clone showed up just once. The rearrangement links TRBV5-6 to TRBJ2-3, with a weak D call TRBD2 (6 bases). CDR1 is SGHDT, CDR2 YYEEEE, per germline. This CDR3 region has 12 residues. Deletions cut 3 bases from V and 6 bases from J, with 8 bases between. The CDR3 protein is CASSSGEDTQYF. CDR3 DNA sequence: TGTGCCAGCAGCTCGGGGGAGGATACGCAGTATTTT. The complete variable domain, with remaining parts taken from reference TRBV5-6 and TRBJ2-3, reads DAGVTQSPTHLIKTRGQQVTLRCSPKSGHDTVSWYQQALGQGPQFIFQYYEEEERQRGNFPDRFSGHQFPNYSSELNVNALLLGDSALYLCASSSGEDTQYFGPGTRLTVL.